This T cell receptor beta chain derives from a study of T cells in Graves' hyperthyroidism and ophthalmopathy. Whole-study results and caveats: Ophthalmopathy was identified by the model a median around 6 months ahead of onset. From stable hyperthyroidism, ophthalmopathy was separated by a 13 V-J model.

The CDR3 has 18 amino acids. Trimming removed 4 bases from V and 3 bases from J; junction bases left unmatched: 14. The V gene's germline CDR1 is SGHTA and CDR2 FQGNSA. Amplification of TCR beta CDR3 regions was performed using RNA transcripts as template. TCR CDR3 regions were first amplified by RT-PCR with HTBI primers. TCRdb re-analysed the multiplex PCR reads in MiXCR, keeping a single row per CDR3 protein. The table has about 380,000 distinct CDR3 sequences, roughly 20% seen once. PBMCs stemmed from about 9.5 ml fresh peripheral blood. To note about this clonotype: What it binds is unknown.

The TCR originated in a man aged 18 to 30 with Graves' ophthalmopathy. The genes are TRBV7-2 and TRBJ1-1; 10 nucleotides align to TRBD1. The sequenced sample consisted of blood. CDR3 sequence reads: CASSYRVMTGGMDTEAFF. CDR3 DNA: TGTGCCAGCAGCTACCGGGTGATGACAGGGGGCATGGACACTGAAGCTTTCTTT.